Shown below are 14 T cell receptor beta chains from a single sample sequenced in a study of shared clonotypes between healthy human individuals. Sequenced by immunoSEQ multiplex PCR; TCRdb stores in-frame clones only, minus some. Here the sample spans 950,000 to 1,200,000 clones, approximately 77% being singletons. Material: memory CD4+ T cells from PBMCs. As for subset: CD45RA-negative fraction. The receptors were sampled from a man aged 18 to 29 in good health. Some clones in this sample may be carry-over from other donors' samples.

V is TRBV11-3 and J is TRBJ1-1; D not certain. Germline loops: CDR1 SGHNT, CDR2 YENEEA. This CDR3 is 13 amino acids long. V was shortened by 5 bases and J by 1 base, with 8 bases between the two germline ends. In DNA, the CDR3 is TGTGCCAGCAGCACGCAGGAGAACACTGAAGCTTTCTTT. This gives the protein CASSTQENTEAFF.

This chain connects TRBV28 to TRBJ1-1; TRBD1 matches 7 bases. The CDR3 spans 16 residues. CDR1 MDHEN and CDR2 SYDVKM come from the germline V gene. The junction had 14 bases not matched to a gene; V was cut back by 6 bases and J by 4 bases. The CDR3: CASSPQWTGWGTEAFF. Written as DNA, the CDR3 is TGTGCCAGCAGCCCCCAGTGGACAGGATGGGGCACTGAAGCTTTCTTT.

The genes are TRBV6-1 and TRBJ1-3; no clear D gene. The CDR3 consists of 13 residues. Germline CDR1 MNHNS, CDR2 SASEGT. Between the trimmed V and J ends, which lost 8 bases and 4 bases, there was a span of 12 bases. The CDR3 loop reads CASLTGPGNTIYF. CDR3 coding DNA: TGTGCCAGCTTAACCGGGCCCGGAAACACCATATATTTT.

This clone has a handful of counts. This chain connects TRBV7-9 to TRBJ1-4; no clear D gene. The CDR3 has 12 residues. Trimming removed 6 bases at V and 2 bases at J, with 4 bases between. CDR1 is SEHNR and CDR2 is FQNEAQ in the germline V gene (reference sequence). The CDR3 DNA reads as TGTGCCAGCAGACAGACTAATGAAAAACTGTTTTTT. Its protein product is CASRQTNEKLFF.

This clone was seen more than once but under ten times. This chain uses TRBV6-6 with TRBJ2-1; TRBD2 is a possible D gene (5 bases). There are 16 residues in the CDR3. Trimming took 6 bases from V and 0 from J, leaving 15 bases between them. Germline V gene lookup returns CDR1 MNHNY and CDR2 SVGAGI (reference sequence). The CDR3 sequence: CASSSPLRGSYNEQFF. The CDR3 DNA is TGTGCCAGCAGCTCCCCCCTTCGGGGCTCCTACAATGAGCAGTTCTTC.

This chain uses TRBV29-1 with TRBJ1-2; no firm D call. This CDR3 is built from 12 residues. The ends were cut back, 7 bases at V and 5 bases at J, with 14 bases in the middle. Germline loops: CDR1 SQVTM, CDR2 ANQGSEA. CDR3 nucleotide sequence: TGCAGCGGGAAGACGGACGGATATGGCTACACCTTC. It translates to CSGKTDGYGYTF. The full variable domain, with the rest looked up from reference TRBV29-1 and TRBJ1-2, is SAVISQKPSRDICQRGTSLTIQCQVDSQVTMMFWYRQQPGQSLTLIATANQGSEATYESGFVIDKFPISRPNLTFSTLTVSNMSPEDSSIYLCSGKTDGYGYTFGSGTRLTVV.

The J gene is TRBJ2-1, the V gene TRBV5-4, with 7 bases lining up with TRBD1. Germline V gene data show CDR1 as SGHNT and CDR2 as YYREEE (reference sequence). The CDR3 covers 15 residues. Germline trimming cut 7 bases from V and 0 bases from J; bases unmatched to any gene: 7. The CDR3, as DNA: TGTGCCAGCGAAGGGACAGCCTCCTCCTACAATGAGCAGTTCTTC. Translated, it gives CASEGTASSYNEQFF.

This clone was recorded only once. V gene TRBV28 combines with J gene TRBJ1-3; no definite D call. The ends were cut back, 10 bases at V and 0 bases at J, with 13 bases in the middle. The CDR3 contains 14 residues. The germline V gene has CDR1 MDHEN and CDR2 SYDVKM. In DNA form, the CDR3 reads TGTGCCACCCTCGGTCCCCTCTCTGGAAACACCATATATTTT. Its translation: CATLGPLSGNTIYF.

CDR3 loop: CASSGGTSGSYEQYF. The CDR3 DNA reads TGTGCCAGCAGCGGAGGGACTAGCGGCTCCTACGAGCAGTACTTC. The V gene is TRBV5-5, the J gene TRBJ2-7, with 11 bases fitting TRBD2. The germline V gene encodes CDR1 SGHKS and CDR2 YYEKEE (reference sequence). The length of the CDR3 is 15 residues. V shed 4 bases and J 0 bases; nucleotides not matched to a gene: 3.

The chain employs TRBV6-4 and TRBJ1-5; D unclear. The CDR3 is made up of 15 amino acids. CDR1 is MRHNA, CDR2 SNTAGT, per germline. Trimming removed 3 bases from V and 1 base from J, with 10 bases in between. As DNA, the CDR3 is TGTGCCAGCAGTGAAGAGGCCCGGAGCAATCAGCCCCAGCATTTT. Translating gives CASSEEARSNQPQHF.

The chain is built from TRBV5-1 and TRBJ2-1; 12 bases are shared with TRBD2. V gave up 7 bases and J gave up 7 bases; unmatched junction bases: 3. The CDR3 is 13 amino acids. Germline CDR1 and CDR2: SGHRS and YFSETQ. The CDR3 region is CASRGTSGNEQFF. The CDR3, as DNA: TGCGCCAGCCGAGGGACTAGCGGGAATGAGCAGTTCTTC.

The chain uses TRBV5-1 and TRBJ2-5; 8 positions match TRBD1. The CDR3 is 13 residues long. Germline V gene data show CDR1 as SGHRS and CDR2 as YFSETQ. V was clipped by 4 bases and J by 4 bases; unmatched bases: 3. In DNA, the CDR3 is TGCGCCAGCAGCATGGGGACAGGAGAGACCCAGTACTTC. Encoded protein: CASSMGTGETQYF.

This chain links TRBV30 with TRBJ2-5, with TRBD1 matching over 10 bases. The J call may be faulty, since TRBJ2-7 better matches the DNA end. The CDR3 is made up of 13 amino acids. CDR1 is GTSNPN, CDR2 SVGIG, per germline (reference sequence). The CDR3 region is CAYRDRGSYEQYF. CDR3 in DNA: TGTGCCTACCGGGACAGGGGCTCCTACGAGCAGTACTTC.

The table lists this clone with a few counts. The V call is TRBV5-1, the J call TRBJ1-5; TRBD1 matches 11 bases. J was trimmed by 6 bases and V by 0 bases; bases with no gene match: 2. In germline, CDR1 is SGHRS, CDR2 YFSETQ. This CDR3 region has 15 residues. The DNA for the CDR3 is TGCGCCAGCAGCTTGGACGGACAGGGGGCTCAGCCCCAGCATTTT. This encodes CASSLDGQGAQPQHF.